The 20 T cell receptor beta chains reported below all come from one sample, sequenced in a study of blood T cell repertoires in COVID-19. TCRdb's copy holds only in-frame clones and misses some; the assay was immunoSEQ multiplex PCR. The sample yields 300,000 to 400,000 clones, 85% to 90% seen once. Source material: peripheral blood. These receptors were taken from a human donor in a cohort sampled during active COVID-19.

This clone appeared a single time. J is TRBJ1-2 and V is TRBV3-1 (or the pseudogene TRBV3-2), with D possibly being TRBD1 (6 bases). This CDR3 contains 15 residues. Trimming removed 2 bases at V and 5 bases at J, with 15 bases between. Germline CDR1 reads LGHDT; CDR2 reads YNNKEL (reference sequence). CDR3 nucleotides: TGTGCCAGCAGCCAAATGGCCGCAGGGGATTATGGCTACACCTTC. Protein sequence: CASSQMAAGDYGYTF.

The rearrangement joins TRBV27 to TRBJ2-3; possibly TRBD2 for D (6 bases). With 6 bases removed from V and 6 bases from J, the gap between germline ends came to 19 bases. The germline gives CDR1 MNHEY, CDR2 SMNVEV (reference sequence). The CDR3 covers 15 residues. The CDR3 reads CASRPSGPRSDTQYF. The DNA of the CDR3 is TGTGCCAGCAGACCAAGCGGGCCTCGATCCGATACGCAGTATTTT.

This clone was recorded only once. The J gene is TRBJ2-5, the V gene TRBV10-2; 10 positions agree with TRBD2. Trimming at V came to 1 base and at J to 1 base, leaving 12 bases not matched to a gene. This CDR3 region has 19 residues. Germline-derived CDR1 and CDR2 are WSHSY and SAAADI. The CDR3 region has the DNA TGCGCCAGCAGTGAGTTACCTCGGACTAGCGGAAGGACCCAAGAGACCCAGTACTTC. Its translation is CASSELPRTSGRTQETQYF.

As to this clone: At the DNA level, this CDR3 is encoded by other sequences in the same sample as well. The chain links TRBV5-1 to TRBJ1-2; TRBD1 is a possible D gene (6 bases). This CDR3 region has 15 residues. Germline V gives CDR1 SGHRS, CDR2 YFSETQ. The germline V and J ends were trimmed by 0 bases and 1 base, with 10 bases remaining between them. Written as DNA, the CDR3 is TGCGCCAGCAGCTTGGAGGCAGGGGTTAACTATGGCTACACCTTC. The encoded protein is CASSLEAGVNYGYTF.

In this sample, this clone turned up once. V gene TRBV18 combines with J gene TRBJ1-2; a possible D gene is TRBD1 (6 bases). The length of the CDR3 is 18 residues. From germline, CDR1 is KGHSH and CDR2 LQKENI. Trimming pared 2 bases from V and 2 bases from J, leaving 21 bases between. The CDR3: CASSPTNDRLSANYGYTF. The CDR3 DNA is TGTGCCAGCTCACCAACGAATGACAGGCTAAGCGCAAACTATGGCTACACCTTC.

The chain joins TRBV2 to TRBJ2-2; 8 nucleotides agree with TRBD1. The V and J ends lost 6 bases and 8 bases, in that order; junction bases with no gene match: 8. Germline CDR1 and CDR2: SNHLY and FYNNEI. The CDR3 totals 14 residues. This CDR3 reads CASSWTGQWGELFF. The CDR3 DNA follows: TGTGCCAGCAGCTGGACAGGGCAGTGGGGGGAGCTGTTTTTT.

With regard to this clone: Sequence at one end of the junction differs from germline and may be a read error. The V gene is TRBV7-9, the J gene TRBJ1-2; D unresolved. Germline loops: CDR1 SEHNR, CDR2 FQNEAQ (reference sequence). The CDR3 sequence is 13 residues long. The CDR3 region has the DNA TGTGCCAGCAGTTTAGGTACGAGCTATGGCTACACCTTC. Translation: CASSLGTSYGYTF.

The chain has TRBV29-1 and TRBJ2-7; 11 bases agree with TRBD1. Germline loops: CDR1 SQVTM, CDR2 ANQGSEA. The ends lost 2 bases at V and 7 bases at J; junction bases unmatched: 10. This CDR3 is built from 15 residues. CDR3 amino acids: CSVESTDRGHREQYF. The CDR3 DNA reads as TGCAGCGTTGAAAGTACGGACAGGGGGCATAGGGAGCAGTACTTC.

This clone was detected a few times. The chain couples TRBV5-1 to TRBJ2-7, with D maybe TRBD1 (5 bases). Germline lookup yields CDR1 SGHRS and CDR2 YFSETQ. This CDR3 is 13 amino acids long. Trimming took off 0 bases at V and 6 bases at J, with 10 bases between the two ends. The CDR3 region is CASSLDRSTEQYF. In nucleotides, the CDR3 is TGCGCCAGCAGCTTGGACAGGTCAACCGAGCAGTACTTC.

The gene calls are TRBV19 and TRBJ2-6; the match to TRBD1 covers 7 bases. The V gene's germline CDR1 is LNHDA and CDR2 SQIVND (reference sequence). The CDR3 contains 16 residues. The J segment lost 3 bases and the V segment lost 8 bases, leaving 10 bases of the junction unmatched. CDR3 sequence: CASGKGAGLGANVLTF. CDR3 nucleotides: TGTGCCAGTGGCAAGGGGGCAGGGCTTGGGGCCAACGTCCTGACTTTC.

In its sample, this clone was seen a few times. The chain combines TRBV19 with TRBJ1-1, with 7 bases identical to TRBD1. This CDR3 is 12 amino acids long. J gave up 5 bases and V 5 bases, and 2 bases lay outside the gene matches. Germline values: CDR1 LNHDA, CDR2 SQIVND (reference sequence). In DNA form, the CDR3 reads TGTGCCAGTAGTCCGACAGGGACTGAAGCTTTCTTT. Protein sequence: CASSPTGTEAFF.

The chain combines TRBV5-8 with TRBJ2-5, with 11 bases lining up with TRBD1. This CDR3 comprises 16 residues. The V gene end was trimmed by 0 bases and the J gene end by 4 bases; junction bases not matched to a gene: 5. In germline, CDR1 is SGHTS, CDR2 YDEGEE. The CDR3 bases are TGTGCCAGCAGCTTGGACTTCGGGACAGGGGGAGAGACCCAGTACTTC. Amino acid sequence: CASSLDFGTGGETQYF.

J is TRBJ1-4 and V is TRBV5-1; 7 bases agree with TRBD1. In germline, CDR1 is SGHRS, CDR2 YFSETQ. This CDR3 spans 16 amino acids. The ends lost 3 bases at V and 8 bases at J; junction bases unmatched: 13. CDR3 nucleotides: TGCGCCAGCAGCTCTAAAACCCAGGGGGATGGCGAAAAACTGTTTTTT. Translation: CASSSKTQGDGEKLFF. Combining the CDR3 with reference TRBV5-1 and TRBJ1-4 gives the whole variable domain KAGVTQTPRYLIKTRGQQVTLSCSPISGHRSVSWYQQTPGQGLQFLFEYFSETQRNKGNFPGRFSGRQFSNSRSEMNVSTLELGDSALYLCASSSKTQGDGEKLFFGSGTQLSVL.

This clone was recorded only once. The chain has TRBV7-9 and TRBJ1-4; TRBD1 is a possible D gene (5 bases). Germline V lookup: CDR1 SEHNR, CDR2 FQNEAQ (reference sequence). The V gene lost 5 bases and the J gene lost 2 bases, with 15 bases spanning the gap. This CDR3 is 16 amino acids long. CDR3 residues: CASSPRGELTNEKLFF. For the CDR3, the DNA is TGTGCCAGCAGCCCCCGGGGGGAGTTGACTAATGAAAAACTGTTTTTT.

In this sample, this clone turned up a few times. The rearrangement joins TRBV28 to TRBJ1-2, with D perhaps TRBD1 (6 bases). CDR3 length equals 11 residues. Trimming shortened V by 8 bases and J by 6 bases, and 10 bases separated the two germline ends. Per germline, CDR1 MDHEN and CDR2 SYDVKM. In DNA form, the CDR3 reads TGTGCCAGCTGGACAGAGGATGGCTACACCTTC. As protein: CASWTEDGYTF.

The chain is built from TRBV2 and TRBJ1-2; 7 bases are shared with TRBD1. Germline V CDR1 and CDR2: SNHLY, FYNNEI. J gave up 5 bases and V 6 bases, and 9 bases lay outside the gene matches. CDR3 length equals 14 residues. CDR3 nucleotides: TGTGCCAGCAGCTCCCAGGGGGGCGAGTATGGCTACACCTTC. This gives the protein CASSSQGGEYGYTF.

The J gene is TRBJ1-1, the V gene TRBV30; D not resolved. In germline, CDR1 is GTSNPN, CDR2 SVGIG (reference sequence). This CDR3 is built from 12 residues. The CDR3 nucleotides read TGTGTACGGGAGGGAATGAACACTGAAGCTTTCTTT. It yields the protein CVREGMNTEAFF.

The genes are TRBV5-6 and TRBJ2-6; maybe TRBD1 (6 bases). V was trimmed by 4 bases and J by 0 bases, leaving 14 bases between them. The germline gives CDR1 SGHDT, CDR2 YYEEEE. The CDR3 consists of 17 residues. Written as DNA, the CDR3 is TGTGCCAGCAGCGATCGGGACACAAGCTCTGGGGCCAACGTCCTGACTTTC. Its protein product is CASSDRDTSSGANVLTF.

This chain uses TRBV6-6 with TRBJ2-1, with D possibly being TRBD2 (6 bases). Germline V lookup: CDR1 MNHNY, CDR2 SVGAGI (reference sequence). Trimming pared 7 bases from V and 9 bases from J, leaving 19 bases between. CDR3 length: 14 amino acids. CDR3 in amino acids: CASIEGRETLEQFF. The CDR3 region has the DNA TGTGCCAGCATCGAAGGACGGGAGACGCTTGAGCAGTTCTTC.

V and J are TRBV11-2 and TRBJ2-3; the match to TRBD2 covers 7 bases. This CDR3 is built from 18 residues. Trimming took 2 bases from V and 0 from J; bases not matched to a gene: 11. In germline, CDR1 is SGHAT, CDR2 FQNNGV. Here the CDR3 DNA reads TGTGCCAGCAGCTTATTTGCGTGGGCTAGCGGTAGCACAGATACGCAGTATTTT. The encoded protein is CASSLFAWASGSTDTQYF.